This T cell receptor beta chain was sequenced for a study of blood T cell repertoires in COVID-19. CDR1 is SSHAT and CDR2 is FNYEAQ in the germline V gene (reference sequence). V dropped 6 bases and J dropped 0; count of bases not matched to a gene: 6. The CDR3 runs to 15 residues. Some clones are missing from TCRdb's copy, which holds only in-frame ones; the method was immunoSEQ multiplex PCR. Found here are fewer than 300,000 clones, 70% to 80% of them singletons; the top ten hold about 3.5%. Sequencing input: peripheral blood. The chain recombines TRBV7-7 with TRBJ2-3; 7 bases align to TRBD2. The source of this sequence is a woman of 80 years or more with acute or convalescent COVID-19. The CDR3, as DNA: TGTGCCAGCAGTCCTAGCGGTTCTAGCACAGATACGCAGTATTTT. It is translated as CASSPSGSSTDTQYF.